This T cell receptor beta chain is drawn from a study of PD-L1 blockade in urothelial cancer. Spiked synthetic TCR analogs estimated absolute template abundance per PCR. Profiled with immunoSEQ multiplex PCR; TCRdb holds only in-frame clones, not every one. The sample carries roughly 45,000 clones, around four fifths recorded once. V lost 3 bases and J 0 bases, leaving 21 bases between the germline ends. Germline V gives CDR1 ENHRY, CDR2 SYGVKD. This CDR3 contains 20 residues. This sample's time point: peripheral blood 6 weeks after treatment start. Anywhere from 1 to 8 samples came from each patient, spanning pretreatment and on-treatment.

Sequencing was performed on PBMCs, taken around atezolizumab (anti-PD-L1) treatment. The V gene is TRBV10-3, the J gene TRBJ2-6, with a tentative D call TRBD1 (5 bases). This TCR came from a man between 60 and 75 years old with urothelial cancer. CDR3 residues: CAISDSSGWVSSSGANVLTF. DNA of the CDR3: TGTGCCATCAGTGATTCATCAGGGTGGGTTTCCAGCTCTGGGGCCAACGTCCTGACTTTC.